Listed below are T cell receptor beta chains from one sample, sequenced in a study of T cell changes during pregnancy in multiple sclerosis. Sequencing used immunoSEQ multiplex PCR; TCRdb keeps in-frame clones, though not all of them. Of some 100,000 clones listed, around nine tenths are singletons. Sample: peripheral blood, taken in the second trimester of pregnancy. Receptors were obtained from a female donor with multiple sclerosis, enrolled in a pregnancy study. Each CDR3 is given with its conserved first and last residue. The order of the fields is J gene, V gene, D gene, clone size, CDR3 protein, CDR3 DNA. D genes are given only for firm matches. Size is omitted from some rows. Given values are once, few, many or a class for expanded clones.

j_gene: TRBJ2-1; v_gene: TRBV19; d_gene: TRBD2; abundance: .; CDR3aa: CASSMRASGGGEQFF; CDR3nt: TGTGCCAGTAGTATGAGGGCTAGCGGGGGAGGTGAGCAGTTCTTC
j_gene: TRBJ1-1; v_gene: TRBV7-9; d_gene: TRBD1; abundance: .; CDR3aa: CASSQGTGTMVNTEAFF; CDR3nt: TGTGCCAGCAGCCAAGGGACAGGGACGATGGTGAACACTGAAGCTTTCTTT
j_gene: TRBJ1-4; v_gene: TRBV2; d_gene: TRBD1; abundance: .; CDR3aa: CASLWGDRWSSNEKLFF; CDR3nt: TGTGCCAGTCTGTGGGGGGACAGGTGGTCTTCTAATGAAAAACTGTTTTTT
j_gene: TRBJ2-1; v_gene: TRBV6-1; d_gene: TRBD1; abundance: .; CDR3aa: CASSDGRSGTAYNEQFF; CDR3nt: TGTGCCAGCAGTGACGGTAGGTCCGGGACAGCATACAATGAGCAGTTCTTC
j_gene: TRBJ1-4; v_gene: TRBV9; d_gene: TRBD1; abundance: .; CDR3aa: CASSVGQGSEKLFF; CDR3nt: TGTGCCAGCAGCGTCGGACAGGGTTCCGAAAAACTGTTTTTT
j_gene: TRBJ2-1; v_gene: TRBV2; d_gene: TRBD1; abundance: .; CDR3aa: CASTEDRISYNEQFF; CDR3nt: TGTGCCAGCACCGAGGACAGGATCTCCTACAATGAGCAGTTCTTC
j_gene: TRBJ1-1; v_gene: TRBV30; d_gene: .; abundance: few; CDR3aa: CAWSRQLNTEAFF; CDR3nt: TGTGCCTGGAGTAGACAGCTGAACACTGAAGCTTTCTTT
j_gene: TRBJ1-6; v_gene: TRBV7-9; d_gene: TRBD1; abundance: .; CDR3aa: CASSSGTGLSYNSPLHF; CDR3nt: TGTGCCAGCAGCTCCGGGACAGGGTTGTCCTATAATTCACCCCTCCACTTT
j_gene: TRBJ2-3; v_gene: TRBV5-1; d_gene: TRBD1; abundance: .; CDR3aa: CASSFRQGTDTQYF; CDR3nt: TGCGCCAGCAGCTTCCGACAGGGGACAGATACGCAGTATTTT
j_gene: TRBJ1-4; v_gene: TRBV15; d_gene: .; abundance: .; CDR3aa: CATSRVMTNEKLFF; CDR3nt: TGTGCCACCAGCAGAGTAATGACTAATGAAAAACTGTTTTTT
j_gene: TRBJ2-5; v_gene: TRBV6-4; d_gene: TRBD2; abundance: .; CDR3aa: CASSEREEETQYF; CDR3nt: TGTGCCAGCAGTGAGCGGGAGGAAGAGACCCAGTACTTC
j_gene: TRBJ2-3; v_gene: TRBV5-1; d_gene: TRBD2; abundance: .; CDR3aa: CASRLAGVTDTQYF; CDR3nt: TGCGCCAGCAGACTAGCGGGGGTCACAGATACGCAGTATTTT
j_gene: TRBJ2-4; v_gene: TRBV19; d_gene: .; abundance: .; CDR3aa: CASSLRLAGAGNIQYF; CDR3nt: TGTGCCAGTAGTCTCCGCCTCGCGGGGGCCGGAAACATTCAGTACTTC
j_gene: TRBJ2-7; v_gene: TRBV2; d_gene: .; abundance: .; CDR3aa: CASRPTSFVRGEQYF; CDR3nt: TGTGCCAGCAGACCCACCTCTTTTGTACGGGGCGAGCAGTACTTC
j_gene: TRBJ2-7; v_gene: TRBV9; d_gene: TRBD2; abundance: .; CDR3aa: CASSVGTSGYEQYF; CDR3nt: TGTGCCAGCAGCGTAGGGACTAGCGGATACGAGCAGTACTTC
j_gene: TRBJ2-3; v_gene: TRBV5-1; d_gene: TRBD2; abundance: .; CDR3aa: CASSLQRGDTDTQYF; CDR3nt: TGCGCCAGCAGCTTGCAGCGGGGGGATACAGATACGCAGTATTTT
j_gene: TRBJ2-7; v_gene: TRBV5-6; d_gene: .; abundance: .; CDR3aa: CASSPTGRLNYDEQYF; CDR3nt: TGTGCCAGCAGCCCAACAGGACGGCTAAACTATGACGAGCAGTACTTC
j_gene: TRBJ1-1; v_gene: TRBV19; d_gene: .; abundance: few; CDR3aa: CASSKSRQAELTEAFF; CDR3nt: TGTGCCAGTAGTAAGAGCCGACAAGCGGAACTCACTGAAGCTTTCTTT
j_gene: TRBJ1-2; v_gene: TRBV7-8; d_gene: TRBD1; abundance: .; CDR3aa: CASSLAPGQRLWGYTF; CDR3nt: TGTGCCAGCAGCTTAGCCCCGGGACAGCGATTGTGGGGCTACACCTTC
j_gene: TRBJ2-1; v_gene: TRBV30; d_gene: .; abundance: .; CDR3aa: CAWSVRMGPGNEQFF; CDR3nt: TGTGCCTGGAGTGTACGGATGGGCCCCGGCAATGAGCAGTTCTTC
j_gene: TRBJ1-2; v_gene: TRBV5-4; d_gene: TRBD1; abundance: .; CDR3aa: CASSRNRGQNGYTF; CDR3nt: TGTGCCAGCAGCCGGAACAGGGGGCAAAATGGCTACACCTTC
j_gene: TRBJ1-2; v_gene: TRBV11-2; d_gene: .; abundance: .; CDR3aa: CASSPRGGGYTF; CDR3nt: TGTGCCAGCAGCCCTCGTGGGGGGGGCTACACCTTC
j_gene: TRBJ2-1; v_gene: TRBV28; d_gene: TRBD2; abundance: .; CDR3aa: CASRPIVGLAVDNEQFF; CDR3nt: TGTGCCAGCAGACCCATTGTGGGACTAGCGGTAGACAATGAGCAGTTCTTC
j_gene: TRBJ2-2; v_gene: TRBV5-1; d_gene: TRBD1; abundance: .; CDR3aa: CASSLGQRGRIGELFF; CDR3nt: TGCGCCAGCAGCTTGGGTCAAAGGGGGCGAATCGGGGAGCTGTTTTTT
j_gene: TRBJ1-1; v_gene: TRBV14; d_gene: .; abundance: .; CDR3aa: CASSQTTGRNTEAFF; CDR3nt: TGTGCCAGCAGCCAAACTACAGGGAGGAACACTGAAGCTTTCTTT
j_gene: TRBJ1-5; v_gene: TRBV10-3; d_gene: .; abundance: .; CDR3aa: CAISESVVGGQPQHF; CDR3nt: TGTGCCATCAGTGAGTCCGTGGTAGGAGGTCAGCCCCAGCATTTT
j_gene: TRBJ2-5; v_gene: TRBV28; d_gene: .; abundance: .; CDR3aa: CASFGRGSETQYF; CDR3nt: TGTGCTTCCTTCGGTAGGGGTTCCGAGACCCAGTACTTC
j_gene: TRBJ2-7; v_gene: TRBV6-1; d_gene: .; abundance: .; CDR3aa: CASSEGRRNEYF; CDR3nt: TGTGCCAGCAGTGAAGGGAGGAGAAATGAGTACTTC
j_gene: TRBJ1-1; v_gene: TRBV5-6; d_gene: TRBD1; abundance: .; CDR3aa: CASSLLTGSAEAFF; CDR3nt: TGTGCCAGCAGCCTACTGACAGGGAGCGCTGAAGCTTTCTTT
j_gene: TRBJ2-7; v_gene: TRBV27; d_gene: TRBD1; abundance: .; CDR3aa: CASSLQGISYEQYF; CDR3nt: TGTGCCAGCAGTCTACAGGGGATTTCCTACGAGCAGTACTTC
j_gene: TRBJ2-1; v_gene: TRBV19; d_gene: .; abundance: .; CDR3aa: CASSIGGHALTEQFF; CDR3nt: TGTGCCAGTAGTATCGGGGGGCACGCCCTCACTGAGCAGTTCTTC
j_gene: TRBJ1-4; v_gene: TRBV30; d_gene: TRBD1; abundance: .; CDR3aa: CAWSRTGGNEKLFF; CDR3nt: TGTGCCTGGAGTCGGACAGGGGGAAATGAAAAACTGTTTTTT
j_gene: TRBJ2-7; v_gene: TRBV2; d_gene: .; abundance: .; CDR3aa: CASGRRQGTGEQYF; CDR3nt: TGTGCCAGCGGTCGAAGGCAGGGGACCGGCGAGCAGTACTTC
j_gene: TRBJ1-5; v_gene: TRBV6-1; d_gene: TRBD1; abundance: .; CDR3aa: CASSSGTGGNQPQHF; CDR3nt: TGTGCCAGCAGTTCCGGGACAGGGGGCAATCAGCCCCAGCATTTT
j_gene: TRBJ1-1; v_gene: TRBV25-1; d_gene: TRBD1; abundance: .; CDR3aa: CASSESRDRGRAFF; CDR3nt: TGTGCCAGCAGTGAGTCCCGGGACAGGGGGCGAGCTTTCTTT